The 10 T cell receptor beta chains below come from one sample, sequenced in a study of blood T cell repertoires in COVID-19. The protocol was immunoSEQ multiplex PCR, while the TCRdb copy is restricted to in-frame clones and leaves out a portion. The table records around 110,000 clones, 70% to 85% of them present only once. The sequencing input was peripheral blood. These receptors were obtained from a man in his 70s with active or convalescent COVID-19.

The CDR3 reads CASSSGRGNEQFF. As DNA, the CDR3 is TGTGCCAGTTCTAGCGGGAGGGGAAATGAGCAGTTCTTC. V gene TRBV19 combines with J gene TRBJ2-1; 12 bases line up with TRBD2. The V segment lost 8 bases and the J segment 7 bases; nucleotides outside the gene matches: 3. The CDR3 totals 13 residues. Germline V gene sequence: CDR1 LNHDA, CDR2 SQIVND (reference sequence).

This clone has a count of ten or more. The chain recombines TRBV24-1 with TRBJ1-5; 8 nucleotides match TRBD1. The CDR3 loop spans 13 amino acids. Germline trimming cut 7 bases from V and 5 bases from J; bases unmatched to any gene: 3. Germline V gene lookup returns CDR1 KGHDR and CDR2 SFDVKD. CDR3 sequence (DNA): TGTGCCACCAGCGCAGGGGGCTATCAGCCCCAGCATTTT. It encodes CATSAGGYQPQHF.

In its sample, this clone was seen once. V gene TRBV29-1 combines with J gene TRBJ1-1, with no clear D. The germline gives CDR1 SQVTM, CDR2 ANQGSEA. Trimming removed 3 bases from V and 3 bases from J, with 14 bases in between. The CDR3 loop spans 14 amino acids. CDR3: CSVDIMGRDTEAFF. The DNA of the CDR3 is TGCAGCGTTGATATAATGGGGAGGGACACTGAAGCTTTCTTT.

V and J are TRBV4-2 and TRBJ1-5; D is possibly TRBD1 (6 bases). V was cut by 3 bases and J by 5 bases, with 8 bases left in between. This CDR3 comprises 13 residues. CDR1 and CDR2 (germline): LGHNA, YNFKEQ. The CDR3 DNA follows: TGTGCCAGCAGCCAGGCAGGGGATCAGCCCCAGCATTTT. It translates to CASSQAGDQPQHF.

This clone was detected a few times. CDR3 nucleotides: TGTGCCAGTAGTGGGACACCCCAAGAGACCCAGTACTTC. Protein sequence: CASSGTPQETQYF. The V and J genes are TRBV19 and TRBJ2-5; a weak D match, TRBD1 (6 bases). Deletions cut 5 bases from V and 1 base from J, with 8 bases between. Germline lookup yields CDR1 LNHDA and CDR2 SQIVND (reference sequence). CDR3 length equals 13 residues.

J is TRBJ2-3 and V is TRBV9; 7 bases are shared with TRBD2. J gave up 1 base and V 4 bases, and 6 bases lay outside the gene matches. Germline V CDR1 and CDR2: SGDLS, YYNGEE. The CDR3 covers 15 residues. The CDR3 nucleotides read TGTGCCAGCAGCCTCACTAGCGAACGCACAGATACGCAGTATTTT. Amino acids: CASSLTSERTDTQYF. The full variable domain, in which reference TRBV9 and TRBJ2-3 provide the parts outside the CDR3, is DSGVTQTPKHLITATGQRVTLRCSPRSGDLSVYWYQQSLDQGLQFLIQYYNGEERAKGNILERFSAQQFPDLHSELNLSSLELGDSALYFCASSLTSERTDTQYFGPGTRLTVL.

The V call is TRBV3-1 (or the pseudogene TRBV3-2), the J call TRBJ1-1; TRBD1 agrees at 9 bases. CDR1 and CDR2 (germline): LGHDT, YNNKEL (reference sequence). This CDR3 comprises 14 residues. V was pared by 1 base and J by 7 bases, with 4 bases of the junction left unmatched. CDR3 DNA sequence: TGTGCCAGCAGCCAAGTACAGGGGGCAGATGAAGCTTTCTTT. It encodes CASSQVQGADEAFF.

The V gene is TRBV12-3 or TRBV12-4, the J gene TRBJ1-1; D is unresolved. Trimming stripped 3 bases from V and 1 base from J, with 6 bases between. The CDR3 loop spans 13 amino acids. CDR3 DNA sequence: TGTGCCAGCAGTTTGAATAGGAACACTGAAGCTTTCTTT. Protein product: CASSLNRNTEAFF.

This clone showed up just a few times. The chain links TRBV9 to TRBJ2-7; 11 bases align to TRBD2. From germline, CDR1 is SGDLS and CDR2 YYNGEE. CDR3 size: 16 residues. Trimming removed 0 bases from V and 4 bases from J; junction bases left unmatched: 6. The CDR3 is CASSVGSGLAGYEQYF. The CDR3 nucleotides are TGTGCCAGCAGCGTAGGGAGCGGACTAGCGGGTTACGAGCAGTACTTC.

The chain couples TRBV11-3 to TRBJ2-7; TRBD2 might be the D (5 bases). The CDR3 is 13 residues long. Trimming removed 4 bases at V and 7 bases at J, with 14 bases between. The germline gives CDR1 SGHNT, CDR2 YENEEA. CDR3 amino acids: CASSSPYTGEQYF. The CDR3, as DNA: TGTGCCAGCAGCTCACCTTACACGGGAGAGCAGTACTTC.